This passage covers 13 T cell receptor beta chains from one sample sequenced in a study of shared clonotypes between healthy human individuals. Some clones are missing from TCRdb's copy, which holds only in-frame ones; the method was immunoSEQ multiplex PCR. The table has about 960,000 clones, 70% to 85% seen once. Source material: memory CD4+ T cells sorted from blood. Subset of the sample: CD45RA-negative fraction. The receptors stem from a man between 18 and 35 years old in good health.

This sequence joins TRBV6-1 and TRBJ2-3; perhaps TRBD2 as D (5 bases). Germline V CDR1 and CDR2: MNHNS, SASEGT. The CDR3 sequence is 14 residues long. V lost 8 bases to trimming and J lost 1 base, with 13 bases between them. This chain's CDR3 is CASRRAERTDTQYF. CDR3 DNA sequence: TGTGCCAGCCGCCGAGCGGAGCGCACAGATACGCAGTATTTT.

The J gene is TRBJ2-7, the V gene TRBV6-6; D unclear. The CDR3 has 13 residues. Trimming left V 7 bases short and J 6 bases short, with 16 bases between. Germline V lookup: CDR1 MNHNY, CDR2 SVGAGI (reference sequence). The CDR3 nucleotides read TGTGCCAGCACCTTTACTTGGGGTTCCGAGCAGTACTTC. Translation gives CASTFTWGSEQYF.

This rearrangement joins TRBV9 to TRBJ1-3; possible D gene TRBD1, 6 bases. The CDR3 has 15 residues. Germline V CDR1 and CDR2: SGDLS, YYNGEE. V was shortened by 0 bases and J by 3 bases, with 10 bases between the two germline ends. The CDR3 coding sequence is TGTGCCAGCAGCGTAGACAGGGCCTTTGGAAACACCATATATTTT. Translated: CASSVDRAFGNTIYF.

The chain carries TRBV5-1 and TRBJ2-1, with D perhaps TRBD2 (9 bases). Germline loops: CDR1 SGHRS, CDR2 YFSETQ. The CDR3 totals 20 residues. Deletions cut 4 bases from V and 6 bases from J, with 32 bases between. CDR3: CASSDRTGRIAGAGPNEQFF. In nucleotides, the CDR3 is TGCGCCAGCAGCGATCGGACAGGGAGAATAGCGGGAGCGGGTCCCAATGAGCAGTTCTTC.

This clone appeared once. The chain has TRBV7-9 and TRBJ1-5; D remains unclear. Germline V lookup: CDR1 SEHNR, CDR2 FQNEAQ (reference sequence). V gave up 5 bases and J gave up 4 bases, with 9 bases separating them. This CDR3 has 13 residues. The CDR3 nucleotides read TGTGCCAGCAGCGAGACATGGAATCAGCCCCAGCATTTT. Amino acid sequence: CASSETWNQPQHF.

This rearrangement joins TRBV5-1 to TRBJ1-2; D is undetermined. Trimming pared 3 bases from V and 7 bases from J, leaving 22 bases between. This CDR3 is 16 amino acids long. Germline values: CDR1 SGHRS, CDR2 YFSETQ. The CDR3 loop reads CASSWRTAVSLLGYTF. The CDR3 DNA reads TGCGCCAGCAGCTGGAGGACTGCTGTATCCCTTCTTGGCTACACCTTC.

V and J are TRBV28 and TRBJ2-7; D is possibly TRBD1 (6 bases). The CDR3 contains 14 residues. Germline V gene sequence: CDR1 MDHEN, CDR2 SYDVKM. V was trimmed by 4 bases and J by 1 base, leaving 11 bases between them. CDR3 sequence reads: CASSSPTGSYEQYF. The CDR3 bases are TGTGCCAGCAGTTCCCCGACAGGTTCCTACGAGCAGTACTTC.

The chain recombines TRBV19 with TRBJ1-1; D is unresolved. Germline CDR1 is LNHDA and CDR2 is SQIVND (reference sequence). V lost 0 bases, J lost 1 base, and 9 bases lay in between. CDR3 size: 15 residues. The CDR3 nucleotides are TGTGCCAGTAGTATAGATGGACGGAGGAACACTGAAGCTTTCTTT. This translates into CASSIDGRRNTEAFF.

The genes are TRBV5-6 and TRBJ2-7; D unclear. CDR3 length equals 12 residues. The ends were cut back, 7 bases at V and 5 bases at J, with 13 bases in the middle. Germline assignment: CDR1 SGHDT and CDR2 YYEEEE. In DNA form, the CDR3 reads TGTGCCAGCGCCAAAGACGACAACGAGCAGTACTTC. Translating it yields CASAKDDNEQYF.

This rearrangement joins TRBV4-3 to TRBJ2-3, with 10 bases that match TRBD1. The germline V gene encodes CDR1 LGHNA and CDR2 YSLEER. The CDR3 is 14 amino acids. Losses at the gene ends were 6 bases for V and 3 bases for J; bases not matched to a gene: 3. CDR3 DNA: TGCGCCAGCAGTCCGGGACAGGGGACAGATACGCAGTATTTT. Amino acids: CASSPGQGTDTQYF.

In regard to this clone: This may be a read error: a much more frequent sequence differs by one nucleotide. The chain recombines TRBV27 with TRBJ1-5; D is unclear. The CDR3 is 13 residues long. V lost 6 bases, J lost 0 bases, and 6 bases lay in between. Germline V gene lookup returns CDR1 MNHEY and CDR2 SMNVEV (reference sequence). The CDR3 loop is CASRLTSNQPQHF. For the CDR3, the DNA is TGTGCCAGCAGGTTAACTAGCAATCAGCCCCAGCATTTT.

This clone was observed a handful of times. The chain joins TRBV14 to TRBJ2-1, with 9 positions matching TRBD2. Germline CDR1 reads SGHDN; CDR2 reads FVKESK. The V segment lost 6 bases and the J segment 7 bases; nucleotides outside the gene matches: 7. There are 14 residues in the CDR3. CDR3 sequence reads: CASRLSGSGNEQFF. Here the CDR3 DNA reads TGTGCCAGCAGACTTAGCGGGAGCGGGAATGAGCAGTTCTTC. Drawing the rest from reference TRBV14 and TRBJ2-1, the complete variable domain is EAGVTQFPSHSVIEKGQTVTLRCDPISGHDNLYWYRRVMGKEIKFLLHFVKESKQDESGMPNNRFLAERTGGTYSTLKVQPAELEDSGVYFCASRLSGSGNEQFFGPGTRLTVL.

The chain uses TRBV9 and TRBJ2-3; unclear D gene. Germline V lookup: CDR1 SGDLS, CDR2 YYNGEE. V was clipped by 0 bases and J by 0 bases, with 20 bases between them. This CDR3 comprises 19 residues. The CDR3 DNA sequence: TGTGCCAGCAGCGTAGAAGGGCATGTAACCAAGCGTAGCACAGATACGCAGTATTTT. Amino acid sequence: CASSVEGHVTKRSTDTQYF.